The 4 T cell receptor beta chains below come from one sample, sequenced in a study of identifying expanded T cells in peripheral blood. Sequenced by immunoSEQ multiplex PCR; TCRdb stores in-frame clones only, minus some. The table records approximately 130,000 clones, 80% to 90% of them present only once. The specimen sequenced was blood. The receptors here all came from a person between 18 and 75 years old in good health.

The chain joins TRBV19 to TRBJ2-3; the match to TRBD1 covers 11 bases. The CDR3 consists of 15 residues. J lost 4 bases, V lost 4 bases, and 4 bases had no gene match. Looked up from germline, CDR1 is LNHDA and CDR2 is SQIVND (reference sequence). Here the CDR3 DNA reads TGTGCCAGTAGTAGTAGGGGACAGGGGGCAGATACGCAGTATTTT. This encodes CASSSRGQGADTQYF. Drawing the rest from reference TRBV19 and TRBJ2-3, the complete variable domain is DGGITQSPKYLFRKEGQNVTLSCEQNLNHDAMYWYRQDPGQGLRLIYYSQIVNDFQKGDIAEGYSVSREKKESFPLTVTSAQKNPTAFYLCASSSRGQGADTQYFGPGTRLTVL.

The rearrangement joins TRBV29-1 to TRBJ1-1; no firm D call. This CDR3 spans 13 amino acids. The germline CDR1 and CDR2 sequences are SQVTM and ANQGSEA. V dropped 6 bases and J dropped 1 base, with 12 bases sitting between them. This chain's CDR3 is CSVTHSENTEAFF. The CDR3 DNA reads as TGCAGCGTCACACACTCAGAGAACACTGAAGCTTTCTTT.

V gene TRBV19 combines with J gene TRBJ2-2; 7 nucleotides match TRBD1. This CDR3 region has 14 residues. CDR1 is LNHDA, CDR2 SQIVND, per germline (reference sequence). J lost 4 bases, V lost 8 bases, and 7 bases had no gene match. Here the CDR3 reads CASATGTATGELFF. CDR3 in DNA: TGTGCCAGTGCGACCGGGACAGCCACCGGGGAGCTGTTTTTT. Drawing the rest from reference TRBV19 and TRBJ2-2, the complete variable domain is DGGITQSPKYLFRKEGQNVTLSCEQNLNHDAMYWYRQDPGQGLRLIYYSQIVNDFQKGDIAEGYSVSREKKESFPLTVTSAQKNPTAFYLCASATGTATGELFFGEGSRLTVL.

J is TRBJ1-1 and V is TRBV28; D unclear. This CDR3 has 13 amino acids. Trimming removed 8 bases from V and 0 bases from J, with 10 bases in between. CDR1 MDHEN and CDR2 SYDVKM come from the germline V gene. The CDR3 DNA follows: TGTGCCAGCCGGCAGAGTTTGAACACTGAAGCTTTCTTT. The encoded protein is CASRQSLNTEAFF.